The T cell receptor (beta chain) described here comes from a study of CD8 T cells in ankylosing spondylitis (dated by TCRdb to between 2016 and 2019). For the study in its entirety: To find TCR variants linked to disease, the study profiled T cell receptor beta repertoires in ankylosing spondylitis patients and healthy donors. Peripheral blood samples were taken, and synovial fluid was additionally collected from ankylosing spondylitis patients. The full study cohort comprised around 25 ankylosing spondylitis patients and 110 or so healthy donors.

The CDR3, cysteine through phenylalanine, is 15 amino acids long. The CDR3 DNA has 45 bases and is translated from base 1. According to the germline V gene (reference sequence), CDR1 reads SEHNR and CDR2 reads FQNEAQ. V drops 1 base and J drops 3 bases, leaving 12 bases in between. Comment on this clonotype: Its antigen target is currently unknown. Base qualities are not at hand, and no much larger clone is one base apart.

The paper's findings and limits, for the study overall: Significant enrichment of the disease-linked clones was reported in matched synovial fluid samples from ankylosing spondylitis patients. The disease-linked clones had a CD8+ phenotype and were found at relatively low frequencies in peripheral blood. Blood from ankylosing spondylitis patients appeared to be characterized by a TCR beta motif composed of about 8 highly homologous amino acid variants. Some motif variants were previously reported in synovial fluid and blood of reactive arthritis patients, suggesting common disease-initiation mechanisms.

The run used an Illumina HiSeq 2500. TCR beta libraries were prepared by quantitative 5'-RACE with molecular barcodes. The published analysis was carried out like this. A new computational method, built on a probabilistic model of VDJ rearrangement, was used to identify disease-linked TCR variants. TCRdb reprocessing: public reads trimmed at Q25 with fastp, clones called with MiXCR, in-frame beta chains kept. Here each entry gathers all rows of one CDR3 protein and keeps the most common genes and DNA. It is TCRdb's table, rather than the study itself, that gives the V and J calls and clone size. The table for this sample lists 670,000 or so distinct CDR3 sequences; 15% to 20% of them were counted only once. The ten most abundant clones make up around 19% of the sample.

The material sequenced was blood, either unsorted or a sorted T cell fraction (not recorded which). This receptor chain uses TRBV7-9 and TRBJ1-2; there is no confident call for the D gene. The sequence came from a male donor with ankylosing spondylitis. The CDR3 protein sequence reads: CASSLGSTADYGYTF. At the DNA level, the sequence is TGTGCCAGCAGCTTAGGGTCTACGGCAGACTATGGCTACACCTTC.